This T cell receptor (beta chain) emerged from a study of control samples from healthy donors and cancer patients. Sequenced by immunoSEQ multiplex PCR; TCRdb stores in-frame clones only, minus some. In the table there are around 120,000 clones, 85% to 95% of which are singletons. CDR3 length: 17 amino acids. Between the trimmed V and J ends, which lost 0 bases and 4 bases, there was a span of 18 bases. In germline, CDR1 is SGHAT, CDR2 FQNNGV. The sample taken for sequencing was blood. The origin of this receptor is a man in his thirties or forties in good health. The J gene is TRBJ1-1, the V gene TRBV11-2, with D possibly matching TRBD1 (6 bases). In nucleotides, the CDR3 is TGTGCCAGCAGCTTAGAGCCCGGCCACAGGGCAGGCACTGAAGCTTTCTTT. Translated: CASSLEPGHRAGTEAFF.